Following are 29 T cell receptor beta chains from one sample sequenced in a study of CD8 T cells in Susac syndrome (dated by TCRdb to the late 2010s). The library came from the immunoSEQ multiplex PCR assay. RNA was extracted using the RNeasy kit, and about 0.45 to 1 microgram was reverse transcribed with random hexamers. TCRdb ran its own pipeline on the public reads, namely fastp trimming at Q25 and MiXCR clone calling, and kept in-frame beta chains. Identical CDR3 protein sequences are pooled into one entry, listed with their most common genes and DNA. The sample contains about 57,000 distinct CDR3 sequences, 93% of them found a single time. Roughly 0.5% of the sample comes from the top ten. Sequenced material: CD8+ T cells from PBMCs. The receptors come from a human donor with multiple sclerosis.

V and J are TRBV3-1 and TRBJ2-3, with TRBD2 identical over 7 bases. With 1 base clipped from V and 4 bases from J, the junction kept 5 bases outside the gene matches. Germline V gives CDR1 LGHDT, CDR2 YNNKEL (reference sequence). The CDR3 contains 15 residues. The CDR3 nucleotides read TGTGCCAGCAGCCAAGCAGAGCGGGGCCCAGATACGCAGTATTTT. This gives the protein CASSQAERGPDTQYF.

The J gene is TRBJ2-1, the V gene TRBV3-1; a possible D gene is TRBD2 (6 bases). The CDR3 consists of 14 residues. Trimming took off 0 bases at V and 4 bases at J, with 7 bases between the two ends. Germline CDR1 is LGHDT and CDR2 is YNNKEL (reference sequence). The CDR3 here is CASSQDRGYNEQFF. CDR3 coding DNA: TGTGCCAGCAGCCAAGATCGGGGGTACAATGAGCAGTTCTTC.

The sample holds one count of this clonotype. V is TRBV9 and J is TRBJ2-6; 13 bases fit TRBD2. Germline V gene lookup returns CDR1 SGDLS and CDR2 YYNGEE. CDR3 length equals 20 residues. V shed 3 bases and J 2 bases; nucleotides not matched to a gene: 11. DNA of the CDR3: TGTGCCAGCAGCGATGATCCCACTAGCGGGGGGGAAACTGGGGCCAACGTCCTGACTTTC. It codes for CASSDDPTSGGETGANVLTF. Full variable domain (remainder filled in from reference TRBV9 and TRBJ2-6): DSGVTQTPKHLITATGQRVTLRCSPRSGDLSVYWYQQSLDQGLQFLIQYYNGEERAKGNILERFSAQQFPDLHSELNLSSLELGDSALYFCASSDDPTSGGETGANVLTFGAGSRLTVL.

This clonotype occurred once. The chain carries TRBV4-2 and TRBJ2-7; 10 nucleotides line up with TRBD2. V gave up 3 bases and J gave up 3 bases; unmatched junction bases: 8. CDR3 length equals 16 residues. Germline-derived CDR1 and CDR2 are LGHNA and YNFKEQ. The CDR3 region is CASSQTMGLAYYEQYF. The CDR3 nucleotides are TGTGCCAGCAGCCAGACCATGGGACTAGCGTACTACGAGCAGTACTTC.

The chain combines TRBV6-5 with TRBJ2-3; 12 bases line up with TRBD2. V trimming: 2 bases; J trimming: 5 bases; junction bases outside the gene matches: 8. The CDR3 length is 17 residues. CDR1 and CDR2 from the germline V gene are MNHEY and SVGAGI. The DNA of the CDR3 is TGTGCCAGCAGTTACATCGGGACTAGCGGGTCTAAAGATACGCAGTATTTT. It encodes CASSYIGTSGSKDTQYF.

This clonotype is a singleton in its sample. This rearrangement joins TRBV6-4 to TRBJ2-3; TRBD2 matches at 11 bases. The CDR3 contains 16 residues. The germline gives CDR1 MRHNA, CDR2 SNTAGT. The J segment lost 4 bases and the V segment lost 0 bases, leaving 3 bases of the junction unmatched. Here the CDR3 DNA reads TGTGCCAGCAGTGACTCTAGCGGGGGGGCATCAGATACGCAGTATTTT. It yields the protein CASSDSSGGASDTQYF.

V and J are TRBV7-9 and TRBJ2-7; D is possibly TRBD2 (6 bases). From germline, CDR1 is SEHNR and CDR2 FQNEAQ (reference sequence). The CDR3 is 13 residues long. V lost 7 bases and J lost 2, with 12 bases in between. The CDR3 region has the DNA TGTGCCAGCACCTGGGGGGAACCCTACGAGCAGTACTTC. It translates to CASTWGEPYEQYF.

The chain couples TRBV12-3 or TRBV12-4 to TRBJ2-3; the D is unclear. The CDR3 sequence is 15 residues long. V lost 8 bases, J lost 0 bases, and 15 bases lay in between. CDR3 nucleotides: TGTGCCAGCGCCTTTGGGCAAGTGAGCACAGATACGCAGTATTTT. Translation: CASAFGQVSTDTQYF.

This clonotype is a singleton in its sample. The chain links TRBV27 to TRBJ1-2, with a possible D match to TRBD1 (5 bases). Between the trimmed V and J ends, which lost 6 bases and 4 bases, there was a span of 18 bases. Germline V gene sequence: CDR1 MNHEY, CDR2 SMNVEV (reference sequence). The CDR3 loop spans 15 amino acids. As DNA, the CDR3 is TGTGCCAGCAGCCTAGCCGGGGGACCCGGCTATGGCTACACCTTC. This codes for CASSLAGGPGYGYTF.

V and J are TRBV6-4 and TRBJ2-3, with 7 bases aligning to TRBD2. J gave up 1 base and V 3 bases, and 4 bases lay outside the gene matches. The CDR3 spans 15 residues. Germline V gives CDR1 MRHNA, CDR2 SNTAGT. The CDR3 DNA is TGTGCCAGCAGTGAATCGGCGGGGGGCACAGATACGCAGTATTTT. Translating it yields CASSESAGGTDTQYF.

This clonotype was seen once. The genes are TRBV4-3 and TRBJ2-2; D is perhaps TRBD1 (5 bases). The CDR3 consists of 17 residues. Trimming shortened V by 0 bases and J by 4 bases, and 15 bases separated the two germline ends. CDR1 and CDR2 (germline): LGHNA, YSLEER. Here the CDR3 reads CASSQDYSGSGTGELFF. The CDR3 DNA is TGCGCCAGCAGCCAAGATTATTCAGGGTCGGGCACCGGGGAGCTGTTTTTT.

The V call is TRBV9, the J call TRBJ2-7; tentative D call: TRBD1 (6 bases). V was cut by 0 bases and J by 7 bases, with 11 bases left in between. Per germline, CDR1 SGDLS and CDR2 YYNGEE. The CDR3 runs 13 residues. CDR3: CASSVGDGTEQYF. The CDR3 DNA reads as TGTGCCAGCAGCGTAGGCGACGGGACAGAGCAGTACTTC.

The chain recombines TRBV11-2 with TRBJ2-3, with a tentative D call TRBD2 (7 bases). V gave up 1 base and J gave up 5 bases, with 13 bases separating them. The CDR3 is 15 residues long. Germline V gene sequence: CDR1 SGHAT, CDR2 FQNNGV. CDR3 protein: CASSLVRGGGDTQYF. DNA of the CDR3: TGTGCCAGCAGCTTAGTGAGGGGGGGCGGAGATACGCAGTATTTT.

This chain joins TRBV4-1 and TRBJ2-2; TRBD2 matches 10 bases. The germline CDR1 and CDR2 sequences are MGHRA and YSYEKL. CDR3 size: 16 residues. Trimming took 0 bases from V and 5 from J; bases not matched to a gene: 3. CDR3: CASSQEISGGTGELFF. Written as DNA, the CDR3 is TGCGCCAGCAGCCAAGAGATTAGCGGGGGGACCGGGGAGCTGTTTTTT.

The chain combines TRBV7-8 with TRBJ2-5; 11 bases agree with TRBD2. Trimming at V came to 6 bases and at J to 1 base, leaving 7 bases not matched to a gene. Germline V gene lookup returns CDR1 SGHVS and CDR2 FQNEAQ. CDR3 size: 16 residues. CDR3 bases: TGTGCCAGCAGTTCCCGACTAGCGGGGATCCAAGAGACCCAGTACTTC. Protein sequence: CASSSRLAGIQETQYF. Full variable domain (missing parts from reference TRBV7-8 and TRBJ2-5): GAGVSQSPRYKVAKRGQDVALRCDPISGHVSLFWYQQALGQGPEFLTYFQNEAQLDKSGLPSDRFFAERPEGSVSTLKIQRTQQEDSAVYLCASSSRLAGIQETQYFGPGTRLLVL.

This chain uses TRBV28 with TRBJ2-7; D possibly matches TRBD1 or TRBD2 (5 bases each). Trimming removed 3 bases from V and 3 bases from J, with 18 bases in between. Germline V gene data show CDR1 as MDHEN and CDR2 as SYDVKM. This CDR3 has 16 amino acids. As DNA, the CDR3 is TGTGCCAGCAGTTTTGGGACCCTTGACGGATTCTACGAGCAGTACTTC. This sequence encodes CASSFGTLDGFYEQYF.

The rearrangement uses TRBV30 and TRBJ1-6; D is unclear. The CDR3 is 11 amino acids. Germline values: CDR1 GTSNPN, CDR2 SVGIG (reference sequence). V was shortened by 1 base and J by 7 bases, with 2 bases between the two germline ends. CDR3: CAWSDNSPLHF. CDR3 sequence (DNA): TGTGCCTGGAGTGACAATTCACCCCTCCACTTT.

The chain uses TRBV29-1 and TRBJ1-2; D is uncertain. CDR1 SQVTM and CDR2 ANQGSEA come from the germline V gene. V dropped 7 bases and J dropped 8 bases, with 20 bases sitting between them. The CDR3 is 13 amino acids. The CDR3 loop is CSAMTNSLGGYTF. In nucleotides, the CDR3 is TGCAGCGCCATGACTAACTCCCTAGGGGGCTACACCTTC.

V usage is TRBV28 and J usage is TRBJ1-1, with no clear D. The ends were cut back, 5 bases at V and 5 bases at J, with 3 bases in the middle. CDR1 and CDR2 from the germline V gene are MDHEN and SYDVKM. The CDR3 extends over 10 amino acids. DNA of the CDR3: TGTGCCAGCAGTGCTACTGAAGCTTTCTTT. The encoded protein is CASSATEAFF.

The rearrangement joins TRBV27 to TRBJ1-6; 8 bases match TRBD1. Per the germline V gene, CDR1 is MNHEY and CDR2 is SMNVEV (reference sequence). The CDR3 extends over 15 amino acids. Losses at the gene ends were 5 bases for V and 6 bases for J; bases not matched to a gene: 6. This CDR3 reads CASSNGQGGNSPLHF. CDR3 in DNA: TGTGCCAGCAGTAACGGACAGGGTGGTAATTCACCCCTCCACTTT.

This chain links TRBV29-1 with TRBJ1-1; a weak D match, TRBD1 (5 bases). V was pared by 7 bases and J by 2 bases, with 11 bases between. Germline CDR1 SQVTM, CDR2 ANQGSEA. CDR3 length: 12 residues. CDR3 sequence (DNA): TGCAGCGCCGGGGGGATTAACACTGAAGCTTTCTTT. It is translated as CSAGGINTEAFF.

The chain is built from TRBV6-6 and TRBJ2-7, with D possibly being TRBD1 (5 bases). With 2 bases removed from V and 4 bases from J, the gap between germline ends came to 18 bases. Germline CDR1 is MNHNY and CDR2 is SVGAGI (reference sequence). This CDR3 has 16 residues. The CDR3 region has the DNA TGTGCCAGCAGTTACGCGACAGCATATCTAAAATACGAGCAGTACTTC. It yields the protein CASSYATAYLKYEQYF.

This clonotype appeared a few times. The gene calls are TRBV7-2 and TRBJ2-7, with TRBD1 as a possible D gene (7 bases). The germline CDR1 and CDR2 sequences are SGHTA and FQGNSA. Trimming stripped 1 base from V and 3 bases from J, with 13 bases between. This CDR3 is 15 amino acids long. The CDR3 loop is CASSLDRGGGYEQYF. In DNA form, the CDR3 reads TGTGCCAGCAGCTTAGACAGGGGAGGAGGCTACGAGCAGTACTTC.

The CDR3 bases are TGTGCCAGCACTCCGACTTGGGGCGGGGGCTACAATGAGCAGTTCTTC. Protein: CASTPTWGGGYNEQFF. V is TRBV6-1 and J is TRBJ2-1; 7 bases fit TRBD2. Losses at the gene ends were 7 bases for V and 3 bases for J; bases not matched to a gene: 12. The CDR3 spans 16 residues. CDR1 is MNHNS, CDR2 SASEGT, per germline.

This sequence joins TRBV19 and TRBJ1-1; D unclear. The CDR3 has 13 residues. V was pared by 3 bases and J by 4 bases, with 9 bases between. CDR1 is LNHDA, CDR2 SQIVND, per germline (reference sequence). DNA of the CDR3: TGTGCCAGTAGTATCGTGGGTGGCACTGAAGCTTTCTTT. Translated, it gives CASSIVGGTEAFF.

The rearrangement links TRBV9 to TRBJ1-1; the D gene is possibly TRBD1 (5 bases). In germline, CDR1 is SGDLS, CDR2 YYNGEE. The CDR3 consists of 14 residues. The ends were cut back, 0 bases at V and 4 bases at J, with 10 bases in the middle. The CDR3 bases are TGTGCCAGCAGCGTAGAATGGGGGGGCACTGAAGCTTTCTTT. Amino acid sequence: CASSVEWGGTEAFF.

The chain is built from TRBV6-4 and TRBJ2-1, with D unclear. Germline assignment: CDR1 MRHNA and CDR2 SNTAGT. The CDR3 has 12 residues. The V gene lost 8 bases and the J gene lost 0 bases, with 5 bases spanning the gap. CDR3 sequence: CASPGSYNEQFF. The CDR3 nucleotides read TGTGCCAGCCCGGGCTCCTACAATGAGCAGTTCTTC.

CDR3 coding DNA: TGTGCCAGCAGCTTGCCGGCGGACGGCCGATTTAATGAAAAACTGTTTTTT. This sequence encodes CASSLPADGRFNEKLFF. This chain uses TRBV7-9 with TRBJ1-4; no clear D. Trimming took off 3 bases at V and 4 bases at J, with 18 bases between the two ends. The CDR3 covers 17 residues. CDR1 and CDR2 (germline): SEHNR, FQNEAQ (reference sequence). Complete variable domain (other parts from reference TRBV7-9 and TRBJ1-4): DTGVSQNPRHKITKRGQNVTFRCDPISEHNRLYWYRQTLGQGPEFLTYFQNEAQLEKSRLLSDRFSAERPKGSFSTLEIQRTEQGDSAMYLCASSLPADGRFNEKLFFGSGTQLSVL.

With regard to this clonotype: Relative to the germline gene, one junction end is altered; a read error may explain this. The chain is built from TRBV20-1 and TRBJ2-3; the D gene is possibly TRBD2 (6 bases). The CDR3 extends over 14 amino acids. In germline, CDR1 is DFQATT, CDR2 SNEGSKA (reference sequence). The CDR3 region is CSARDQEGTYTQYF. CDR3 in DNA: TGCAGTGCTAGAGATCAGGAGGGCACATATACGCAGTATTTT.